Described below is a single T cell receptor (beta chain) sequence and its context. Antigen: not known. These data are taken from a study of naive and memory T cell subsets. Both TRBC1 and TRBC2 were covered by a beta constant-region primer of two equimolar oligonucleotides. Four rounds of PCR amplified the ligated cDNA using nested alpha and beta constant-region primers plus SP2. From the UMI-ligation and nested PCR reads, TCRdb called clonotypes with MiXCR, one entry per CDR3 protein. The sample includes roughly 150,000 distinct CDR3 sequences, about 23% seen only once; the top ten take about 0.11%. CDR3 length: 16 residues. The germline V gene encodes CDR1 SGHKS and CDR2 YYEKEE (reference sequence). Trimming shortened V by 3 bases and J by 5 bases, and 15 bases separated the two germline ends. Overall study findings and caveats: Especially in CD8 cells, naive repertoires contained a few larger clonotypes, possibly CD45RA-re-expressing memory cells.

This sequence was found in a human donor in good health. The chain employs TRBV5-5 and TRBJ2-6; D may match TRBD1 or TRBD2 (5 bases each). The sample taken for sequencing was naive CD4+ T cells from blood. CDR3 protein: CASSSPGAKRANVLTF. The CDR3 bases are TGTGCCAGCAGCTCACCCGGGGCAAAGCGGGCCAACGTCCTGACTTTC.